This T cell receptor beta chain was identified in a study of blood T cell repertoires in COVID-19 (dated by TCRdb to about 2020). About the study as a whole: Collaborator samples came from the United States, Italy and Spain and covered acute and convalescent phases of COVID-19. The material from the prospective study consisted of cDNA or gDNA derived from T cells, B-cell-depleted T cells, or PBMCs. Subjects who had been exposed to COVID-19, were actively infected with it, or had recovered from it provided the deeply sampled blood TCRbeta repertoires that made up the dataset. The repertoires were released in a freely available public database intended as a resource for research on the immune response to SARS-CoV-2. Samples were obtained from the ongoing ImmuneRACE study (first 160 participants) and from about 1,300 subjects provided by 6 global collaborators. The sample metadata nearly always contained a de-identified subject ID, COVID-19 status, age in years and sex. Where available, HLA class I and class II types were taken from metadata supplied by the sample provider and were not determined by assay-based typing.

The immunoSEQ Assay, a bias-controlled multiplex PCR, was used to amplify TCRbeta CDR3 regions from genomic DNA. Per the source publication's procedure: The number of nucleated cells in each sample was estimated by amplification of reference gene primers within the assay. Sequence reads were collapsed and filtered to measure the absolute abundance of every unique TCRbeta CDR3 rearrangement. For each sample, productive Simpson clonality was calculated as the square root of Simpson's diversity index across productive rearrangements. Sourced from immuneACCESS, this table was stored by TCRdb with only in-frame sequences that have V and J called. A share of the clones is absent; for the studies checked, an unresolved V gene accounts for under half, and the remainder has no known explanation. D and trimming were read from the DNA, whereas the V and J calls and clone size are those reported in that table. The sample table holds around 60,000 clones, of which 89% were seen once. The ten largest clones add up to roughly 13% of the sample.

About this clone: Its specific antigen is unknown. Base qualities are missing; no much larger clone stands one base away.

From a lookup of the germline V gene (reference sequence), CDR1 and CDR2 are LGHDT and YNNKEL. The CDR3 measures 13 amino acids from cysteine to phenylalanine. Of the read, only the CDR3 DNA is kept; its 39 bases are in frame from base 1. The germline V and J ends show losses of 5 bases and 6 bases respectively, and no gene match explains 2 bases of the junction. The study at large found these results: The quantity of clinical and demographic metadata differed by source and by participant and was supplied without curation.

Collaborating institutions collected whole blood in K2EDTA tubes following their own protocols. For TCRbeta analysis, collaborators shipped samples in one of three forms: frozen whole blood, isolated PBMCs, or DNA extracted from either of those sample types. The rearranged chain carries TRBV3-1 (or the pseudogene TRBV3-2) and TRBJ2-1; 9 bases in between match TRBD1. The sample consisted of peripheral blood. The sequence was collected from a woman aged 55-70 years with active COVID-19. This receptor carries the CDR3 CASSRDRVNEQFF. The bases are TGTGCCAGCAGCAGGGACAGGGTCAATGAGCAGTTCTTC.